Sequencing of this TCR beta chain was carried out in a study of blood T cell repertoires in COVID-19. Study in general: Whether acute or convalescent, the COVID-19 samples came from the United States, Italy and Spain. PBMCs, B-cell-depleted T cells, or T cells provided the cDNA or gDNA that made up the material.

Authors' analysis steps: Amplification with reference gene primers provided the estimates of nucleated cell counts. This table comes from immunoSEQ multiplex PCR, and its TCRdb copy is limited to in-frame clones, with some not included. The V and J calls and clone size are taken from that table; D and trimming were inferred from the DNA. The sample lists tens of thousands of clones; 85% to 90% were seen once. V dropped 5 bases and J dropped 0 bases, with 11 bases sitting between them. This CDR3 is 15 amino acids long. In germline, CDR1 is MRHNA, CDR2 SNTAGT. The sequenced sample was peripheral blood. The receptor comes from a human donor in a cohort sampled during active COVID-19. The V gene is TRBV6-4, the J gene TRBJ2-1; D is perhaps TRBD2 (5 bases). This CDR3 is CASSPDSSSYNEQFF. CDR3 nucleotide sequence: TGTGCCAGCAGTCCGGACTCAAGCTCCTACAATGAGCAGTTCTTC.